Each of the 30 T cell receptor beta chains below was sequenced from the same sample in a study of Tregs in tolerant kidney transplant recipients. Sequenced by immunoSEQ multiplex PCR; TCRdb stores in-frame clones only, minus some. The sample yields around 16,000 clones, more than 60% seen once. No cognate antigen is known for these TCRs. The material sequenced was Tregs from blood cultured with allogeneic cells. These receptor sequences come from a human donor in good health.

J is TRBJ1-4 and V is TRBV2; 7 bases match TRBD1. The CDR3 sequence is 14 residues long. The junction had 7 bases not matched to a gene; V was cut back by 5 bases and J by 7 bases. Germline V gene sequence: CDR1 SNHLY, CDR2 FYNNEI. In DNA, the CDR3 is TGTGCCAGCAGTCGACAGGGTAGGAGTGAAAAACTGTTTTTT. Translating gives CASSRQGRSEKLFF.

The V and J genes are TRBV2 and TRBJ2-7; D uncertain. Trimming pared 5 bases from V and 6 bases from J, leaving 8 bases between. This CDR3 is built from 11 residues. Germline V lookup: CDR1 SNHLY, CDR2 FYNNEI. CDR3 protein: CASSRVLEQYF. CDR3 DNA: TGTGCCAGCAGTAGAGTTCTCGAGCAGTACTTC.

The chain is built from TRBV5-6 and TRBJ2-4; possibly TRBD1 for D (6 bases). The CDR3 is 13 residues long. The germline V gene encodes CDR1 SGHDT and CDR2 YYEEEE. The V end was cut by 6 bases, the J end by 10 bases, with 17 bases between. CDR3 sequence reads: CASTLRDTTIQYF. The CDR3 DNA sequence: TGTGCCAGCACGCTCCGGGACACCACAATTCAGTACTTC.

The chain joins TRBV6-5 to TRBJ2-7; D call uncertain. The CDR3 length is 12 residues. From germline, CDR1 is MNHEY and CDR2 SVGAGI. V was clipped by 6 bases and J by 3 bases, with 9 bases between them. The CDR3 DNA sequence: TGTGCCAGCAGCCGGACGGGCTACGAGCAGTACTTC. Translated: CASSRTGYEQYF.

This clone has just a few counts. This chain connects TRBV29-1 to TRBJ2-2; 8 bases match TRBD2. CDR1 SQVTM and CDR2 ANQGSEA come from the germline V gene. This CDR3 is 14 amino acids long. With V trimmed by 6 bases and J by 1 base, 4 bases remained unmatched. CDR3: CSVGRGVNTGELFF. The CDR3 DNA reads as TGCAGCGTCGGGCGGGGGGTGAACACCGGGGAGCTGTTTTTT.

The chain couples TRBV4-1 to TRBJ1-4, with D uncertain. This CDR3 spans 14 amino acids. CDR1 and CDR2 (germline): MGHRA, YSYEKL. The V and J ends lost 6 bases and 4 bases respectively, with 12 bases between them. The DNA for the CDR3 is TGCGCCAGCAGTCCTTGGGGTGGTAATGAAAAACTGTTTTTT. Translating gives CASSPWGGNEKLFF.

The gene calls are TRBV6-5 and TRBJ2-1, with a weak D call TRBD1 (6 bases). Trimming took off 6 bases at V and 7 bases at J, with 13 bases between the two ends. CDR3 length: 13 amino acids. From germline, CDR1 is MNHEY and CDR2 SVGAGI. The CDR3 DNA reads TGTGCCAGCAGCCATACAGGGAGAAATGAGCAGTTCTTC. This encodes CASSHTGRNEQFF.

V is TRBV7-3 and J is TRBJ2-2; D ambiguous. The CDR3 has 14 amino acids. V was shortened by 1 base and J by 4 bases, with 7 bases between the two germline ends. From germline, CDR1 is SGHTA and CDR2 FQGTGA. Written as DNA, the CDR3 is TGTGCCAGCAGCTTAAACAGCGCCACCGGGGAGCTGTTTTTT. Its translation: CASSLNSATGELFF.

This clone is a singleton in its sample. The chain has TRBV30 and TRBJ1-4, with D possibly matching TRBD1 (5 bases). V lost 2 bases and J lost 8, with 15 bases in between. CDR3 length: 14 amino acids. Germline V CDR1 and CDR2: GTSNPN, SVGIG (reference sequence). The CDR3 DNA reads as TGTGCCTGGAGTCACGGGGTTAGGGGAGAAAAACTGTTTTTT. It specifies CAWSHGVRGEKLFF.

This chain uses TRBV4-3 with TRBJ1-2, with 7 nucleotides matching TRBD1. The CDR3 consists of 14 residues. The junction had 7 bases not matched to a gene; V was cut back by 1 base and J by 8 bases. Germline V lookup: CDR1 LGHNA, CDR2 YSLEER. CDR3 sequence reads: CASSQAQGRAGYTF. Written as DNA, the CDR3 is TGCGCCAGCAGCCAAGCACAGGGGCGGGCGGGCTACACCTTC.

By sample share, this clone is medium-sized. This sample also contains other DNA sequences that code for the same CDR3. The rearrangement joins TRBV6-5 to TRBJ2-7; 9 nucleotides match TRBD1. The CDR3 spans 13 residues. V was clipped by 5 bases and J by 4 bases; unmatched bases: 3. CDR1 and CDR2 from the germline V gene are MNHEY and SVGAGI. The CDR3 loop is CASSRDRAYEQYF. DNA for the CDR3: TGTGCCAGCAGTCGGGACAGGGCTTACGAGCAGTACTTC.

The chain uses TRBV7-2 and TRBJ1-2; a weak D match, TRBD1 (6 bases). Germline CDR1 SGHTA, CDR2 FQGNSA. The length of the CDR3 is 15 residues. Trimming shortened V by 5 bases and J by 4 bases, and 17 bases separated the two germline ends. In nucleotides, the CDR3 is TGTGCCAGCAGCCTACAGGGAGGGGGGACCTATGGCTACACCTTC. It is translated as CASSLQGGGTYGYTF. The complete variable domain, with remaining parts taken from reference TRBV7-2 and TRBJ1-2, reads GAGVSQSPSNKVTEKGKDVELRCDPISGHTALYWYRQSLGQGLEFLIYFQGNSAPDKSGLPSDRFSAERTGGSVSTLTIQRTQQEDSAVYLCASSLQGGGTYGYTFGSGTRLTVV.

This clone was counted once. For the CDR3, the DNA is TGTGCCAGCAGTTACCCGACAGGCTACGATCAGCCCCAGCATTTT. This translates into CASSYPTGYDQPQHF. V and J are TRBV6-6 and TRBJ1-5, with D possibly being TRBD1 (6 bases). With 2 bases removed from V and 5 bases from J, the gap between germline ends came to 13 bases. CDR1 and CDR2 from the germline V gene are MNHNY and SVGAGI (reference sequence). The CDR3 extends over 15 amino acids.

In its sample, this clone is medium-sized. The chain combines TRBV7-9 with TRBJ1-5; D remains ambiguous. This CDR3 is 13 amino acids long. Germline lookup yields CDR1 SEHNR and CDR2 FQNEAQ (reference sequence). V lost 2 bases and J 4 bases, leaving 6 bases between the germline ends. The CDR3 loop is CASSLTGNQPQHF. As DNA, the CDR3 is TGTGCCAGCAGCTTAACGGGAAATCAGCCCCAGCATTTT.

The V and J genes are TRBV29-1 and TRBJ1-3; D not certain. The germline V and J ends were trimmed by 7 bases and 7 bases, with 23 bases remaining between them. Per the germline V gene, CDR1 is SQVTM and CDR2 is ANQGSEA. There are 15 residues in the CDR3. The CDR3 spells CSARSRTGDGNTIYF. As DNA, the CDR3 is TGCAGCGCCCGAAGTAGGACTGGGGATGGGAACACCATATATTTT.

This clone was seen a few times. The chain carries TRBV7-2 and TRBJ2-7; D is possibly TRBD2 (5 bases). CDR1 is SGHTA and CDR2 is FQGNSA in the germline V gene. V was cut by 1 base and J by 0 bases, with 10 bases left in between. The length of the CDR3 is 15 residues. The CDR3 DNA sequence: TGTGCCAGCAGCTTAGGCACTAGAGTCTCCTACGAGCAGTACTTC. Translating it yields CASSLGTRVSYEQYF.

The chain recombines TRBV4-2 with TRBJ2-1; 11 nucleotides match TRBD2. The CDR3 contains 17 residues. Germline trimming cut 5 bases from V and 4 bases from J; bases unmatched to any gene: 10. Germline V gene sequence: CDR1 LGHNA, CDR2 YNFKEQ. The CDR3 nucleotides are TGTGCCAGCAGCTTGTCGGTAGCGGGAGGGCCATACAATGAGCAGTTCTTC. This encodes CASSLSVAGGPYNEQFF.

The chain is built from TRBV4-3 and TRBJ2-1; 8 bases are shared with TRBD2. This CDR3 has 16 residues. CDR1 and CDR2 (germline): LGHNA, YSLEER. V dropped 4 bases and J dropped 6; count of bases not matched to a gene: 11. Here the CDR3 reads CASSLTVSGGPNEQFF. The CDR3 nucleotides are TGCGCCAGCAGCCTTACGGTCAGCGGGGGCCCCAATGAGCAGTTCTTC.

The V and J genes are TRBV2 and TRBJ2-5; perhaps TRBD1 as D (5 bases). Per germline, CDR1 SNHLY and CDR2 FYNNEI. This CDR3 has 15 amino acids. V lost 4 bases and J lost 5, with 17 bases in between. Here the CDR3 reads CASSGGSTPEETQYF. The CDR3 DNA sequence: TGTGCCAGCAGTGGGGGCAGCACCCCGGAGGAGACCCAGTACTTC.

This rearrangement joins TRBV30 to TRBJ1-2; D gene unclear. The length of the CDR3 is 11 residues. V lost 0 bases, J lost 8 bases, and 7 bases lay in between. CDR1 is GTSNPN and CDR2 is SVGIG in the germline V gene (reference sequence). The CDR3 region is CAWSVQRGYTF. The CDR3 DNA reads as TGTGCCTGGAGTGTACAACGGGGCTACACCTTC.

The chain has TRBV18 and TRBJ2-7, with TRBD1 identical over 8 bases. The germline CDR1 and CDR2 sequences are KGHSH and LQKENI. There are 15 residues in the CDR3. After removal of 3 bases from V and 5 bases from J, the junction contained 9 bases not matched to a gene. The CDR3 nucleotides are TGTGCCAGCTCACCCTTACAGGGGGGCCTCAACGAGCAGTACTTC. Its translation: CASSPLQGGLNEQYF.

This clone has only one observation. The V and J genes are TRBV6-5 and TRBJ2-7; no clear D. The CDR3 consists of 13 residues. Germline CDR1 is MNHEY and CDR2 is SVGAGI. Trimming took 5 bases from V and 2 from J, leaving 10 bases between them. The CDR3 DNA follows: TGTGCCAGCAGTGGGTCGGCCACCTACGAGCAGTACTTC. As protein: CASSGSATYEQYF.

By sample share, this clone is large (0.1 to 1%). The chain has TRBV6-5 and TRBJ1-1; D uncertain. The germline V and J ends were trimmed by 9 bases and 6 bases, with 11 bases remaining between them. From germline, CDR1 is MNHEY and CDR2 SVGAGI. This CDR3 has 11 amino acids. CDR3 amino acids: CASGRVAEAFF. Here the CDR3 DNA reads TGTGCCAGTGGGAGGGTCGCTGAAGCTTTCTTT.

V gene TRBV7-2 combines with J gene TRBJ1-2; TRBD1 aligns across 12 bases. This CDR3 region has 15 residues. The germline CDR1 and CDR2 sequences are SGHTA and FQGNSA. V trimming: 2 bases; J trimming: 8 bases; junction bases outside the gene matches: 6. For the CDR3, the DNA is TGTGCCAGCAGCTTAACCCGGGACAGGGGGCCCGGCTACACCTTC. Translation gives CASSLTRDRGPGYTF.

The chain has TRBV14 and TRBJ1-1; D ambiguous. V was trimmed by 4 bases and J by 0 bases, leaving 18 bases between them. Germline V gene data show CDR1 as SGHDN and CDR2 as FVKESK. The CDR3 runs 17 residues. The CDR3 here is CASSPRGALYMNTEAFF. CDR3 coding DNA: TGTGCCAGCAGCCCACGCGGAGCCCTCTACATGAACACTGAAGCTTTCTTT.

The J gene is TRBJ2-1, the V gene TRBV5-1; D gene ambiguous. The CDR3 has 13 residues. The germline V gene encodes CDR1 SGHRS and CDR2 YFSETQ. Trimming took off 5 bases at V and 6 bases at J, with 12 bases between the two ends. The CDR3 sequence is CASSLGFPNEQFF. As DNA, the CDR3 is TGCGCCAGCAGTCTGGGATTCCCCAATGAGCAGTTCTTC.

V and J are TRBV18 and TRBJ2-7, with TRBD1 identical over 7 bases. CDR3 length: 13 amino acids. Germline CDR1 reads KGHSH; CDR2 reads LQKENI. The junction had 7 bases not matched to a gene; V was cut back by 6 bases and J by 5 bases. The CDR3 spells CASSTQQGDEQYF. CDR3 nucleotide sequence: TGTGCCAGCTCTACCCAGCAGGGGGACGAGCAGTACTTC.

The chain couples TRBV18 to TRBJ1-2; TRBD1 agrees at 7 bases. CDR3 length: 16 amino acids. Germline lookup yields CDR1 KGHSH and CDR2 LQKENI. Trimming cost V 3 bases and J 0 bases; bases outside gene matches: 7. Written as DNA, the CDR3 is TGTGCCAGCTCACCGGTAGGACAGGCGACTAACTATGGCTACACCTTC. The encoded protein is CASSPVGQATNYGYTF.

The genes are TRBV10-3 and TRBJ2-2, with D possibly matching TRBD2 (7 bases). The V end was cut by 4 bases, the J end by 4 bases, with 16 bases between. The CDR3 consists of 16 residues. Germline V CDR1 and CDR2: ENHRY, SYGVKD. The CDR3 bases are TGTGCCATCAGTGGGGAGGGACACTCCTCCACCGGGGAGCTGTTTTTT. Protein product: CAISGEGHSSTGELFF.

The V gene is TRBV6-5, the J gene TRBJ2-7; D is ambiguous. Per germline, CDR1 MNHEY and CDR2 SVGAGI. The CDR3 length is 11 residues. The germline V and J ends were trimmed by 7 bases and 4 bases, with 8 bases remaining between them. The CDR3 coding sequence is TGTGCCAGCACCACTGGTTACGAGCAGTACTTC. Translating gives CASTTGYEQYF.